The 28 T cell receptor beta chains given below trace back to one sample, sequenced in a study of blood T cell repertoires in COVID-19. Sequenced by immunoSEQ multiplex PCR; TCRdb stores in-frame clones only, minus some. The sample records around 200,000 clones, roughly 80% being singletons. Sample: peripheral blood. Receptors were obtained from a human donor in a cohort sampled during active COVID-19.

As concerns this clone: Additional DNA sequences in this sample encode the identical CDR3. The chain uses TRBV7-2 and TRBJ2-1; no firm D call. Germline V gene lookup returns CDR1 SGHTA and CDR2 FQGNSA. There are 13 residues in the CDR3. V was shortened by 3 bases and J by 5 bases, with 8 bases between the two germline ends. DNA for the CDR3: TGTGCCAGCAGCTTGAGTCGGGACAATGAGCAGTTCTTC. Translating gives CASSLSRDNEQFF.

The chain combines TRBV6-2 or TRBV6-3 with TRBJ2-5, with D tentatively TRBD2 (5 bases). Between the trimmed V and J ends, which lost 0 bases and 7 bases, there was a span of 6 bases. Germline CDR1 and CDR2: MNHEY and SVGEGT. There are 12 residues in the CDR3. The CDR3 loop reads CASSYSSGTQYF. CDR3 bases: TGTGCCAGCAGTTACTCGAGCGGGACCCAGTACTTC.

CDR3 DNA: TGTGCCAGCAGGGGACAGGGGCGGACCTACGAGCAGTACTTC. It encodes CASRGQGRTYEQYF. V usage is TRBV6-5 and J usage is TRBJ2-7; 10 bases match TRBD1. The V segment lost 6 bases and the J segment 2 bases; nucleotides outside the gene matches: 4. The CDR3 runs to 14 residues. Germline V gene lookup returns CDR1 MNHEY and CDR2 SVGAGI.

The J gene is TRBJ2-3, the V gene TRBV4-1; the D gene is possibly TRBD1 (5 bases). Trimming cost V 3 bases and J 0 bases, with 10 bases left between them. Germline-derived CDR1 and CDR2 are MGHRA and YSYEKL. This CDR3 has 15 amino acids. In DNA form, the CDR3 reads TGCGCCAGCAGCCACGACAGTCAGAGCACAGATACGCAGTATTTT. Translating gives CASSHDSQSTDTQYF.

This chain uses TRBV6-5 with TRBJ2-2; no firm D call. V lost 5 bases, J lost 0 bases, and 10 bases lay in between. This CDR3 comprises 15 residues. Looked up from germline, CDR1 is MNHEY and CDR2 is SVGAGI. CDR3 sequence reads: CASSLGVSNTGELFF. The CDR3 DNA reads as TGTGCCAGCAGTCTAGGAGTCTCGAACACCGGGGAGCTGTTTTTT.

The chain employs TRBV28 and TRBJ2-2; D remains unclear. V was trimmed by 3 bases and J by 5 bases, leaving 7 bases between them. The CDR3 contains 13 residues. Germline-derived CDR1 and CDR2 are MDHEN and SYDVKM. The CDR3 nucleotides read TGTGCCAGCAGTTTCGCGGCTACCGGGGAGCTGTTTTTT. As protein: CASSFAATGELFF.

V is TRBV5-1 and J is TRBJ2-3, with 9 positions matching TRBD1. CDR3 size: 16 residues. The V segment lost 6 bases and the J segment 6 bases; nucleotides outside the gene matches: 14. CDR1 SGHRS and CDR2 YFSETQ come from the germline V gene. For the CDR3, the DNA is TGCGCCAGCAACGACGGGACAGGGCCGCCTCAGGATACGCAGTATTTT. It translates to CASNDGTGPPQDTQYF.

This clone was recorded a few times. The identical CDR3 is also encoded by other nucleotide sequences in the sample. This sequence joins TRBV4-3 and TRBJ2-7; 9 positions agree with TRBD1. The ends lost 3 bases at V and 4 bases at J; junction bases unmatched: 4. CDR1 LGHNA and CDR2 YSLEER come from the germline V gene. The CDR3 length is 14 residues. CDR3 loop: CASSQGTGRYEQYF. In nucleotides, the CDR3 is TGCGCCAGCAGCCAGGGGACAGGGAGGTACGAGCAGTACTTC.

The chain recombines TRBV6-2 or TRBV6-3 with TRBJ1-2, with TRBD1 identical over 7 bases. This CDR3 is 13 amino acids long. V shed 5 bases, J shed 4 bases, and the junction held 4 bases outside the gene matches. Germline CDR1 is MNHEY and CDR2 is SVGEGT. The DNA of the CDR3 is TGTGCCAGCAGTCTGGGACAGATCTATGGCTACACCTTC. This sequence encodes CASSLGQIYGYTF.

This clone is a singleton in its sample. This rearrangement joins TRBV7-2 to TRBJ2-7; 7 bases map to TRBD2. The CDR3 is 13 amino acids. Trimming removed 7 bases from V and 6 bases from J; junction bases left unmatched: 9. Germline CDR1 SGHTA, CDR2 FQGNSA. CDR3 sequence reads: CASTRDYRGEQYF. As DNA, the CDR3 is TGTGCCAGCACCAGGGACTACCGGGGCGAGCAGTACTTC.

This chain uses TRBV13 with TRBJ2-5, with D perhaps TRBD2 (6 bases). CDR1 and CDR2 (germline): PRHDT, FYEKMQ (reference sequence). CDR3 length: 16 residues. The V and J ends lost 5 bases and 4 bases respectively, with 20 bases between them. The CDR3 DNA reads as TGTGCCAGCAGCCCACCCCGGGACTTAAGAGGAGAGACCCAGTACTTC. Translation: CASSPPRDLRGETQYF.

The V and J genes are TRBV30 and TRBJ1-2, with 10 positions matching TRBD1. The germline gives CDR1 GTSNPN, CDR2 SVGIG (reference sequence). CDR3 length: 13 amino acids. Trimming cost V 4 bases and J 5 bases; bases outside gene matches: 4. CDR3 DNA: TGTGCCTGGACCGGGACAGGGGTTTATGGCTACACCTTC. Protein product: CAWTGTGVYGYTF.

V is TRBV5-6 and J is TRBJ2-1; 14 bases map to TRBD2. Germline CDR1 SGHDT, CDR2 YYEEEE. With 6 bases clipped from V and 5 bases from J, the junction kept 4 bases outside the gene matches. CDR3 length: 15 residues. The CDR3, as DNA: TGTGCCAGCACCGTGGGACTAGCGGGAGACAATGAGCAGTTCTTC. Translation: CASTVGLAGDNEQFF.

In nucleotides, the CDR3 is TGTGCCAGCAGTTACTCGACAGGGACTCTGTACGAGCAGTACTTC. It encodes CASSYSTGTLYEQYF. V usage is TRBV6-2 or TRBV6-3 and J usage is TRBJ2-7, with D possibly matching TRBD1 (7 bases). Germline V gene sequence: CDR1 MNHEY, CDR2 SVGEGT. The V gene lost 0 bases and the J gene lost 4 bases, with 13 bases spanning the gap. This CDR3 is 15 amino acids long.

The CDR3 DNA follows: TGTGCCACTAGGAGGGAGTCCTACGAGCAGTACTTC. Translation gives CATRRESYEQYF. The V call is TRBV10-3, the J call TRBJ2-7, with TRBD2 as a possible D gene (6 bases). V lost 10 bases to trimming and J lost 1 base, with 11 bases between them. This CDR3 contains 12 residues. Germline V gene data show CDR1 as ENHRY and CDR2 as SYGVKD.

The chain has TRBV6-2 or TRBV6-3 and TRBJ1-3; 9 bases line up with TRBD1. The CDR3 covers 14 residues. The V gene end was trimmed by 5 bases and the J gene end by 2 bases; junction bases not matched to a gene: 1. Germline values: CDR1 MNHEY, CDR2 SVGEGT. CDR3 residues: CASSRTGAGNTIYF. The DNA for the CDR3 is TGTGCCAGCAGTCGGACAGGGGCTGGAAACACCATATATTTT.

CDR3 loop: CASSLRGSYGYTF. CDR3 DNA: TGCGCCAGCAGCTTGAGAGGGAGCTATGGCTACACCTTC. The genes are TRBV5-1 and TRBJ1-2, with D unclear. Germline lookup yields CDR1 SGHRS and CDR2 YFSETQ. V was trimmed by 1 base and J by 4 bases, leaving 8 bases between them. The CDR3 length is 13 residues.

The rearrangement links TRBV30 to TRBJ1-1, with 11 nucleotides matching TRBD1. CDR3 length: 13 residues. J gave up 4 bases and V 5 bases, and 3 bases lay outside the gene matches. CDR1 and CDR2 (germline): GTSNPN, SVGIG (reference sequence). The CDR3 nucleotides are TGTGCCTGGGGACAGGGGGCGGGCACTGAAGCTTTCTTT. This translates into CAWGQGAGTEAFF.

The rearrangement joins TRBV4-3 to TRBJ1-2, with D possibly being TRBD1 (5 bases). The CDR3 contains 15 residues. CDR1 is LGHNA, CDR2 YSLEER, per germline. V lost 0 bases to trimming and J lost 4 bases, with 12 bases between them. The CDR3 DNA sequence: TGCGCCAGCAGCCAAGATAGCCAGGGAAGCTATGGCTACACCTTC. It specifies CASSQDSQGSYGYTF.

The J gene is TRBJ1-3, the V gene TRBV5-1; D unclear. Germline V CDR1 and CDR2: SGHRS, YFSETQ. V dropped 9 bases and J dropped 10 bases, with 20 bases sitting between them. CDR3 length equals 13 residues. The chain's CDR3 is CANPPDFEVTIYF. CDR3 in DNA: TGCGCCAACCCGCCGGACTTCGAGGTAACCATATATTTT.

CDR3 nucleotide sequence: TGTGCCAGCAGCGTCGGGTCTAGCGGGTCTGGTGAGCAGTACTTC. Its protein product is CASSVGSSGSGEQYF. This chain links TRBV9 with TRBJ2-7, with TRBD2 matching over 8 bases. This CDR3 spans 15 amino acids. Per germline, CDR1 SGDLS and CDR2 YYNGEE. The V gene end was trimmed by 2 bases and the J gene end by 7 bases; junction bases not matched to a gene: 11.

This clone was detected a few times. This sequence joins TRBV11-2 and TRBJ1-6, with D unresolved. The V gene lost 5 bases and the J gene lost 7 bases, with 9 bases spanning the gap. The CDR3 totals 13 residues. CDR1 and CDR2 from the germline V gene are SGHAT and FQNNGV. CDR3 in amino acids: CASSPVANSPLHF. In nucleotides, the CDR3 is TGTGCCAGCAGCCCAGTGGCAAATTCACCCCTCCACTTT. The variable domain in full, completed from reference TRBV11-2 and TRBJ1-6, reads EAGVAQSPRYKIIEKRQSVAFWCNPISGHATLYWYQQILGQGPKLLIQFQNNGVVDDSQLPKDRFSAERLKGVDSTLKIQPAKLEDSAVYLCASSPVANSPLHFGNGTRLTVT.

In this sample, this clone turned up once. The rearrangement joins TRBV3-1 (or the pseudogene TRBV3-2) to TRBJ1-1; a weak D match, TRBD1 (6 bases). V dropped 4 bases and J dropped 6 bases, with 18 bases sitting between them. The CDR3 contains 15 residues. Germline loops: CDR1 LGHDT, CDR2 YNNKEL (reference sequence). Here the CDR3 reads CASSLATGIVAEAFF. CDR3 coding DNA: TGTGCCAGCAGCCTCGCGACAGGAATCGTGGCTGAAGCTTTCTTT.

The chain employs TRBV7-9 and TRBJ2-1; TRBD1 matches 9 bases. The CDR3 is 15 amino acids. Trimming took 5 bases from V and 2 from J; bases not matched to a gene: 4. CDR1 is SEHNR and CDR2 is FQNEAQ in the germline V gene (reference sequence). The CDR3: CASSPRTGAYNEQFF. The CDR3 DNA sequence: TGTGCCAGCAGCCCCCGGACAGGGGCCTACAATGAGCAGTTCTTC.

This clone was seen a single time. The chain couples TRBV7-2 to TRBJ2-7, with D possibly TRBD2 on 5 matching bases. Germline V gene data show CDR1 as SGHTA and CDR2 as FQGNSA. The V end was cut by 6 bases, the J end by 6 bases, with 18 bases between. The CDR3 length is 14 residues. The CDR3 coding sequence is TGTGCCAGCAGTCGTTCCCCCAGAGGAGGCGAGCAGTACTTC. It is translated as CASSRSPRGGEQYF.

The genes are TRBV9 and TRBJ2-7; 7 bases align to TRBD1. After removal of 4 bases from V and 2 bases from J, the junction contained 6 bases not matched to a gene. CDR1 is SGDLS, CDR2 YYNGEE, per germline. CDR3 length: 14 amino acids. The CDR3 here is CASSTTGTAYEQYF. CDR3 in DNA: TGTGCCAGCAGCACGACCGGGACAGCCTACGAGCAGTACTTC.

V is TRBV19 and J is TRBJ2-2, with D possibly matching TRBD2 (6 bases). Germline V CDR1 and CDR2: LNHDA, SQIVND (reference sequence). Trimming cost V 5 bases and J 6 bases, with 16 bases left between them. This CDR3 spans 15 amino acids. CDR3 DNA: TGTGCCAGTAGTCCTCGAGGGCGGGACGCCGGGGAGCTGTTTTTT. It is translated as CASSPRGRDAGELFF.

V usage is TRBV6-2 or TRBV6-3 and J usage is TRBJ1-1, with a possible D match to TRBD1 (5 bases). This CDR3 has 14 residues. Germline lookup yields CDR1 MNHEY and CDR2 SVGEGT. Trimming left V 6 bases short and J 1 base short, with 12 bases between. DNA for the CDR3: TGTGCCAGCAGCCCGAAAGGGGAGAACACTGAAGCTTTCTTT. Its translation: CASSPKGENTEAFF.